One and the same sample provided the 16 T cell receptor beta chains below, sequenced in a study of blood T cell repertoires in COVID-19. Produced via immunoSEQ multiplex PCR; TCRdb's table is partial and in-frame only. This table holds approximately 310,000 clones, under 90% found once. Sequenced input: PBMCs or T cells enriched from blood (not recorded which). These receptors originate from a man between 60 and 75 years old who had recovered from COVID-19.

The chain recombines TRBV24-1 with TRBJ2-4; 7 bases match TRBD2. V trimming: 8 bases; J trimming: 0 bases; junction bases outside the gene matches: 9. CDR1 is KGHDR, CDR2 SFDVKD, per germline. The CDR3 is 16 amino acids. The CDR3 nucleotides are TGTGCCACCACCCGGGGAAGCGGGAAAGCCAAAAACATTCAGTACTTC. This codes for CATTRGSGKAKNIQYF.

The V call is TRBV27, the J call TRBJ2-1; D unclear. Trimming stripped 0 bases from V and 2 bases from J, with 14 bases between. Per the germline V gene, CDR1 is MNHEY and CDR2 is SMNVEV (reference sequence). CDR3 length equals 17 residues. As DNA, the CDR3 is TGTGCCAGCAGTTTATCCCCAATATCTATAGCCTACAATGAGCAGTTCTTC. It yields the protein CASSLSPISIAYNEQFF.

The chain recombines TRBV28 with TRBJ1-1, with D tentatively TRBD1 (6 bases). The V gene lost 6 bases and the J gene lost 3 bases, with 11 bases spanning the gap. Germline CDR1 MDHEN, CDR2 SYDVKM. The CDR3 contains 13 residues. The CDR3 region is CASRTHRDTEAFF. CDR3 coding DNA: TGTGCCAGCAGGACCCACAGGGACACTGAAGCTTTCTTT.

This clone has only a few counts. V usage is TRBV28 and J usage is TRBJ2-7; maybe TRBD1 (5 bases). In germline, CDR1 is MDHEN, CDR2 SYDVKM. The V and J ends lost 5 bases and 1 base respectively, with 12 bases between them. The length of the CDR3 is 14 residues. The CDR3 reads CASSGAVLSYEQYF. The CDR3 DNA reads as TGTGCCAGCAGTGGGGCAGTTCTTTCCTACGAGCAGTACTTC.

This rearrangement joins TRBV19 to TRBJ1-1; 7 bases line up with TRBD1. The CDR3 length is 14 residues. V was clipped by 5 bases and J by 5 bases; unmatched bases: 8. CDR1 is LNHDA and CDR2 is SQIVND in the germline V gene (reference sequence). The chain's CDR3 is CASSPLDRVTEAFF. CDR3 DNA: TGTGCCAGTAGTCCCCTCGACAGGGTAACTGAAGCTTTCTTT.

The chain is built from TRBV28 and TRBJ2-1; 9 nucleotides agree with TRBD2. The length of the CDR3 is 15 residues. Unmatched junction bases numbered 6, after V lost 4 bases and J lost 5 bases. Germline lookup yields CDR1 MDHEN and CDR2 SYDVKM. The CDR3 reads CASSSWREGNNEQFF. The CDR3 DNA follows: TGTGCCAGCAGTTCCTGGCGGGAGGGAAACAATGAGCAGTTCTTC.

The genes are TRBV18 and TRBJ1-2; tentatively, D is TRBD1 (6 bases). V was cut by 1 base and J by 3 bases, with 9 bases left in between. The CDR3 is 14 residues long. Germline V gene sequence: CDR1 KGHSH, CDR2 LQKENI. DNA of the CDR3: TGTGCCAGCTCACCACAGGGGGTGGACTATGGCTACACCTTC. Protein sequence: CASSPQGVDYGYTF.

The chain combines TRBV7-2 with TRBJ2-7; 10 nucleotides match TRBD2. This CDR3 is 17 amino acids long. In germline, CDR1 is SGHTA, CDR2 FQGNSA. J gave up 1 base and V 2 bases, and 8 bases lay outside the gene matches. The CDR3 DNA follows: TGTGCCAGCAGCTTACTCCCCGGGACTAGCGCTTCCTACGAGCAGTACTTC. This sequence encodes CASSLLPGTSASYEQYF.

The gene calls are TRBV25-1 and TRBJ2-5, with D possibly being TRBD2 (5 bases). Germline CDR1 and CDR2: MGHDK and SYGVNS. The CDR3 length is 17 residues. V was shortened by 6 bases and J by 5 bases, with 25 bases between the two germline ends. CDR3 nucleotides: TGTGCCAGCAGCCGGTCCCATCAGACGGGGTTGTGGGAGACCCAGTACTTC. This sequence encodes CASSRSHQTGLWETQYF. Full variable domain (missing parts from reference TRBV25-1 and TRBJ2-5): EADIYQTPRYLVIGTGKKITLECSQTMGHDKMYWYQQDPGMELHLIHYSYGVNSTEKGDLSSESTVSRIRTEHFPLTLESARPSHTSQYLCASSRSHQTGLWETQYFGPGTRLLVL.

Only one count was recorded for this clone. The chain recombines TRBV28 with TRBJ2-2; a possible D gene is TRBD1 (6 bases). Germline V gene lookup returns CDR1 MDHEN and CDR2 SYDVKM. This CDR3 contains 16 residues. V was clipped by 2 bases and J by 1 base, with 11 bases between them. The CDR3 sequence is CASSLIWGRNTGELFF. CDR3 nucleotides: TGTGCCAGCAGTTTAATCTGGGGGCGGAACACCGGGGAGCTGTTTTTT.

The gene calls are TRBV6-5 and TRBJ2-7; 12 bases are shared with TRBD2. With 2 bases clipped from V and 8 bases from J, the junction kept 4 bases outside the gene matches. The CDR3 covers 14 residues. In germline, CDR1 is MNHEY, CDR2 SVGAGI. The CDR3 nucleotides are TGTGCCAGCAGTTACACGGGACTAGCGGGCAAGCAGTACTTC. Translating gives CASSYTGLAGKQYF.

This chain connects TRBV28 to TRBJ2-1, with D hard to call. The CDR3 consists of 13 residues. CDR1 and CDR2 from the germline V gene are MDHEN and SYDVKM. V was pared by 2 bases and J by 4 bases, with 6 bases between. CDR3 region: CASSLDRYNEQFF. The CDR3 region has the DNA TGTGCCAGCAGTTTAGATAGATACAATGAGCAGTTCTTC.

This clone was recorded a few times. The chain recombines TRBV2 with TRBJ1-1; the D gene is possibly TRBD1 (6 bases). The CDR3 runs 14 residues. The V gene's germline CDR1 is SNHLY and CDR2 FYNNEI. The V end was cut by 7 bases, the J end by 4 bases, with 16 bases between. The CDR3 protein is CASTALRGGTEAFF. CDR3 nucleotide sequence: TGTGCCAGCACCGCGCTGAGGGGGGGCACTGAAGCTTTCTTT.

A remark on this clone: At one boundary the junction diverges from the germline segment, which might be a read error. The chain joins TRBV3-1 (or the pseudogene TRBV3-2) to TRBJ1-3; the match to TRBD1 covers 9 bases. Per germline, CDR1 LGHDT and CDR2 YNNKEL (reference sequence). The CDR3 contains 12 residues. CDR3 protein: CASSQWTGVRVF. The CDR3 DNA is TGTGCCAGCAGCCAATGGACAGGGGTCCGGGTTTTT.

The DNA for the CDR3 is TGTGCCAGCAGCTTGGTCAGGGGGCTGAACAATGAGCAGTTCTTC. The encoded protein is CASSLVRGLNNEQFF. The genes are TRBV11-2 and TRBJ2-1; 8 positions match TRBD1. The CDR3 contains 15 residues. In germline, CDR1 is SGHAT, CDR2 FQNNGV. V trimming: 3 bases; J trimming: 5 bases; junction bases outside the gene matches: 6.

The V call is TRBV27, the J call TRBJ1-6; D not certain. CDR1 and CDR2 (germline): MNHEY, SMNVEV (reference sequence). This CDR3 is built from 13 residues. The germline V and J ends were trimmed by 5 bases and 7 bases, with 9 bases remaining between them. The CDR3 DNA reads TGTGCCAGCAGTGAGAGGTTGAATTCACCCCTCCACTTT. As protein: CASSERLNSPLHF.